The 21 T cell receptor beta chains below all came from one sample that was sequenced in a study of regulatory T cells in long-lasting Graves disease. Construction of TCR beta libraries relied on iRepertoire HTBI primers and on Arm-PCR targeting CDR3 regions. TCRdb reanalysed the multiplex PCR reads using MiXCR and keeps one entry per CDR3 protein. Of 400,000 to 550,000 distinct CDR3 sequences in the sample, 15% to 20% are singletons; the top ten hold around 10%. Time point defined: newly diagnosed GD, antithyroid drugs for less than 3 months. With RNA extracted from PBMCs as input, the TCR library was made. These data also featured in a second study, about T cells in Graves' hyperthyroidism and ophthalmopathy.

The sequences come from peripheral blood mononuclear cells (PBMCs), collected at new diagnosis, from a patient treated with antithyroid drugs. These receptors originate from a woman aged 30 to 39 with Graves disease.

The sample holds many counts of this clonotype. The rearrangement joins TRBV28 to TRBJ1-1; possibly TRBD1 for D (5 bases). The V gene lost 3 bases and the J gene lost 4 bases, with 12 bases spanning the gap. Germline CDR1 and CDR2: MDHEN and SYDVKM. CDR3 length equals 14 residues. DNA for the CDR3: TGTGCCAGCAGTTTGGTGACAGATTTCACTGAAGCTTTCTTT. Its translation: CASSLVTDFTEAFF. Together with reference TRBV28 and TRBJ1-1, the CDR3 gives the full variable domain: DVKVTQSSRYLVKRTGEKVFLECVQDMDHENMFWYRQDPGLGLRLIYFSYDVKMKEKGDIPEGYSVSREKKERFSLILESASTNQTSMYLCASSLVTDFTEAFFGQGTRLTVV.

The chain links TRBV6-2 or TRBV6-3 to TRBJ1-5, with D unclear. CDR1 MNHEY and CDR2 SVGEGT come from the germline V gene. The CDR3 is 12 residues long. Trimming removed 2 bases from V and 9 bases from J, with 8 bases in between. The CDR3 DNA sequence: TGTGCCAGCAGTTACCCGGAATGGCCCCAGCATTTT. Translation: CASSYPEWPQHF.

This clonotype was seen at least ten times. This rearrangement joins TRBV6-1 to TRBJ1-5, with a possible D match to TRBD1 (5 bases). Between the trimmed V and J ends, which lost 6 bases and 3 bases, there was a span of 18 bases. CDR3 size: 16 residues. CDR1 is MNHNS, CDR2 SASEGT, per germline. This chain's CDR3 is CASRGGIDSYNQPQHF. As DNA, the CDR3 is TGTGCCAGCAGGGGCGGGATAGACAGCTACAATCAGCCCCAGCATTTT.

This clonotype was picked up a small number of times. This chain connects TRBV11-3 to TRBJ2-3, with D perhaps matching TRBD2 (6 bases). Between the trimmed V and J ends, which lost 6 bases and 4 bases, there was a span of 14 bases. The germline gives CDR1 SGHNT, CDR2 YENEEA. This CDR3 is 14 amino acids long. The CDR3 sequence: CASSFGGTPDTQYF. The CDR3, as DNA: TGTGCCAGCAGTTTTGGCGGGACCCCAGATACGCAGTATTTT.

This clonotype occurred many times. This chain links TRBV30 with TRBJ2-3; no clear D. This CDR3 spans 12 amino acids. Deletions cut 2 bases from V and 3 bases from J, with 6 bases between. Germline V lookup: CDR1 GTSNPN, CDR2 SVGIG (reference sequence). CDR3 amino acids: CAWSPGTDTQYF. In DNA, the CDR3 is TGTGCCTGGAGTCCGGGTACAGATACGCAGTATTTT.

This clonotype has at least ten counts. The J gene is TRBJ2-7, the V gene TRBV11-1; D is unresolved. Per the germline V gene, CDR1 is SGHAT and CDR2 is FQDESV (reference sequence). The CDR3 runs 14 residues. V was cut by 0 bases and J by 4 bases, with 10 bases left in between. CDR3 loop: CASSLAGNRYEQYF. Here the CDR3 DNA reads TGTGCCAGCAGCTTAGCAGGGAACCGTTACGAGCAGTACTTC. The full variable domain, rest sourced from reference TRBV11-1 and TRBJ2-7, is EAEVAQSPRYKITEKSQAVAFWCDPISGHATLYWYRQILGQGPELLVQFQDESVVDDSQLPKDRFSAERLKGVDSTLKIQPAELGDSAMYLCASSLAGNRYEQYFGPGTRLTVT.

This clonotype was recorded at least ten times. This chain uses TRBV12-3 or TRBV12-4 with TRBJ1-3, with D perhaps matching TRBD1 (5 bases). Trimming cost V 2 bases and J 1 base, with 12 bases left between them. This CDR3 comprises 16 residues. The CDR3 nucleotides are TGTGCCAGCAGTTTAAGAGGTGGGGGATCTGGAAACACCATATATTTT. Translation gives CASSLRGGGSGNTIYF.

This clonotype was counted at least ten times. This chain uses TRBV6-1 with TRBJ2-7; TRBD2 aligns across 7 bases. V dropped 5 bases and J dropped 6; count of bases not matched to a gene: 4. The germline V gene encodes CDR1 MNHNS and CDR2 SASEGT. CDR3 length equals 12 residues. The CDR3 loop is CASSPREAEQYF. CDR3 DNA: TGTGCCAGCAGTCCCCGGGAGGCCGAGCAGTACTTC.

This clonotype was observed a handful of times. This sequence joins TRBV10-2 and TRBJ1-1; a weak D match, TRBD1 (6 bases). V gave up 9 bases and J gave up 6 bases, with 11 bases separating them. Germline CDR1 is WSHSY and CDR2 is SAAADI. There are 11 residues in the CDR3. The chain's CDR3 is CASAQGSEAFF. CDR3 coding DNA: TGCGCCAGTGCCCAGGGGTCTGAAGCTTTCTTT.

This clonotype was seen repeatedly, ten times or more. In DNA, the CDR3 is TGTGCCAGCAGAACTCGACGGGACCAAGAGACCCAGTACTTC. It is translated as CASRTRRDQETQYF. This rearrangement joins TRBV28 to TRBJ2-5, with D unresolved. V was shortened by 6 bases and J by 0 bases, with 11 bases between the two germline ends. CDR1 MDHEN and CDR2 SYDVKM come from the germline V gene. The CDR3 runs 14 residues.

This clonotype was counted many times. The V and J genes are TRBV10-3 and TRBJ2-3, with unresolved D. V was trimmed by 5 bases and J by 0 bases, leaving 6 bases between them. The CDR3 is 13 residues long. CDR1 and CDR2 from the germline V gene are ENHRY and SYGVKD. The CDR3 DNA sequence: TGTGCCATCAGTACCTGGAGCACAGATACGCAGTATTTT. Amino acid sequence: CAISTWSTDTQYF.

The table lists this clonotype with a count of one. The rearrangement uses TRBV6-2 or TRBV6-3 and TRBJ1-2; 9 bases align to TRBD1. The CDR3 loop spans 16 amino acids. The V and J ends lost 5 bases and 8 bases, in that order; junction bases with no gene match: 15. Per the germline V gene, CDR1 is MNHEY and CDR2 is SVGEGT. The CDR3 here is CASSDRLPGQGRGYTF. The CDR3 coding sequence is TGTGCCAGCAGTGATCGATTGCCGGGACAGGGTCGAGGCTACACCTTC.

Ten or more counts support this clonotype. The CDR3 nucleotides read TGTGCCAGCAGTTACTCGATGTCCAGGGTGCGAATTTCACCCCTCCACTTT. Translated: CASSYSMSRVRISPLHF. The chain uses TRBV6-2 or TRBV6-3 and TRBJ1-6; D perhaps matches TRBD1 (5 bases). This CDR3 region has 17 residues. The V end was cut by 0 bases, the J end by 9 bases, with 18 bases between. CDR1 is MNHEY, CDR2 SVGEGT, per germline.

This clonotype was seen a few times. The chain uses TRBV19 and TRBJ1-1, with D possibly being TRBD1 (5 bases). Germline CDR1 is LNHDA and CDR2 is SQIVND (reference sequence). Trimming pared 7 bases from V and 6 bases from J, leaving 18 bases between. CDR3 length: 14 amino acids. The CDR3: CASMGGRGVSEAFF. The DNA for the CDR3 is TGTGCCAGTATGGGAGGACGGGGGGTTTCTGAAGCTTTCTTT.

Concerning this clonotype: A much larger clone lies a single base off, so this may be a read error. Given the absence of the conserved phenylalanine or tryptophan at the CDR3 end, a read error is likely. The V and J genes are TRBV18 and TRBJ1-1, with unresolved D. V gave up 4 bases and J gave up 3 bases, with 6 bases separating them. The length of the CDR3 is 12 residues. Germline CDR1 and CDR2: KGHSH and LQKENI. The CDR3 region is CASSLMDTEAFL. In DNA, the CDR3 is TGTGCCAGCTCACTGATGGACACTGAAGCTTTCCTT.

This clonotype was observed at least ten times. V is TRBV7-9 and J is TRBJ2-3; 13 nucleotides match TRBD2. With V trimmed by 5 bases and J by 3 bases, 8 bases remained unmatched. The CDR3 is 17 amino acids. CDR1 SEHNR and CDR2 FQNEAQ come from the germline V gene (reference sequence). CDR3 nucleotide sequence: TGTGCCAGCAGCCCTCCCTGGACTAGCGGGAGAACAGATACGCAGTATTTT. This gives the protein CASSPPWTSGRTDTQYF.

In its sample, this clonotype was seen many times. The CDR3 coding sequence is TGTGCCAGCATCTCCACGGGGGCTAACACTGAAGCTTTCTTT. Protein sequence: CASISTGANTEAFF. J is TRBJ1-1 and V is TRBV7-8, with D possibly being TRBD1 (6 bases). Germline V lookup: CDR1 SGHVS, CDR2 FQNEAQ. Trimming left V 7 bases short and J 2 bases short, with 14 bases between. This CDR3 comprises 14 residues.

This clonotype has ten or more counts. CDR3 amino acids: CSVGGSPGQGLETQYF. The CDR3 region has the DNA TGCAGCGTTGGAGGGTCCCCGGGACAGGGATTGGAGACCCAGTACTTC. The V call is TRBV29-1, the J call TRBJ2-5; TRBD1 agrees at 9 bases. V was pared by 4 bases and J by 5 bases, with 14 bases of the junction left unmatched. This CDR3 has 16 amino acids. Per the germline V gene, CDR1 is SQVTM and CDR2 is ANQGSEA.

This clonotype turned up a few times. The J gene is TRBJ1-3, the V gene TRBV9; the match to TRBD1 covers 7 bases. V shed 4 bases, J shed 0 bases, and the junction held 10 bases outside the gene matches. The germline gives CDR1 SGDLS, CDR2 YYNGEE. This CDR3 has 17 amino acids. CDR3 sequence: CASSPSPGQVSGNTIYF. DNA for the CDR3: TGTGCCAGCAGCCCGTCCCCTGGACAGGTCTCTGGAAACACCATATATTTT.

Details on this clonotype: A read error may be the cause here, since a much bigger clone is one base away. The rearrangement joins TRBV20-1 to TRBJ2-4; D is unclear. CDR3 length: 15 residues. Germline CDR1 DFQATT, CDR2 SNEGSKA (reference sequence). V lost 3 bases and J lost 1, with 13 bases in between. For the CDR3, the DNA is TGCAGTGCTAGTGGGGTGCTGGTGGCCAAAAACATTCAGTACTTC. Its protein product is CSASGVLVAKNIQYF.

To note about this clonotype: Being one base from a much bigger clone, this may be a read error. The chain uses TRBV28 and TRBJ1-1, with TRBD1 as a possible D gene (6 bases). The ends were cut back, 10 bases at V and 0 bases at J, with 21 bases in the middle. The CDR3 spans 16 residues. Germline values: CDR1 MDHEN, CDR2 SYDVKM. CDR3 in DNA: TGTGCCACCCTTCTCGGGGGCCCACCTTTGAACACTGAAGCTTTCTTT. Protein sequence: CATLLGGPPLNTEAFF.